This T cell receptor beta chain was documented in a study of regulatory T cells in long-lasting Graves disease (dated by TCRdb to about 2021). Background for the entire study: Antithyroid drugs had been taken for less than 3 months by newly diagnosed Graves' disease patients. Peripheral blood TCR sequencing and RNA sequencing compared persistent Graves' disease patients with newly diagnosed Graves' disease patients. The study was registered as a clinical trial and conducted in China. A total of around 35 samples underwent TCR sequencing, from some 13 patients with persistent Graves' disease and about 20 patients with newly diagnosed Graves' disease. What the research found in general, with its limitations: Compared with newly diagnosed patients, patients with persistent Graves' disease had lower TCR Shannon entropy and fewer highly expanded clones, which suggests clonal expansion. The authors acknowledged the small sample size as a limitation that may reduce accuracy. Only peripheral blood was studied, because thyroid tissue, the primary lesion, was inaccessible. Only the TCR beta chain was sequenced and analyzed. Persistent disease showed preferential use of TRBV28, TRBJ1-2 and TRBJ2-5, whereas newly diagnosed disease favored TRBV20-1 and TRBJ2-1. A larger number of public clonotypes was shared among persistent patients (around 2,700) than among newly diagnosed patients (roughly 970).

This clonotype was recorded a few times. Its antigen is still unknown. Qualities for individual bases were not recorded, and no much larger clone is one base off. CDR1 is given as MDHEN and CDR2 as SYDVKM, both from the germline V gene. Spanning cysteine to phenylalanine, the CDR3 consists of 13 amino acids. Just the 39-base CDR3 DNA is kept, in frame starting at base 1. V drops 6 bases and J drops 8 bases, leaving 13 bases in between. Library creation used multiplex PCR. The listed sequencing device is Illumina HiSeq 4000. iRepertoire HTBI primers and Arm-PCR amplification of CDR3 regions were used to construct TCR beta libraries. Before sequencing, the PCR products underwent gel purification. As for how the authors treated the data: A total of some 65 TRBV and some 15 TRBJ segments were identified across samples and were used for gene usage analysis of CDR3 amino acid clonotypes. COPE and FqMerger were used to merge filtered high-quality paired reads into contigs. BLAST was used to align contigs to IMGT TRBV, TRBD and TRBJ reference genes, with CDR3 defined following IMGT. Any clonotype with a frequency above 0.1% was counted as a highly expanded clone. Repertoire diversity was measured by Shannon entropy, and V-J evenness by the Gini coefficient. A clonotype was considered public if more than one individual shared it. The public reads were reanalyzed by TCRdb: fastp trimming at Q25, MiXCR alignment, in-frame beta chains only. Rows with a matching CDR3 protein are joined into one entry that keeps the most common DNA and genes. The V and J calls were determined by TCRdb, not by the authors. In this sample the table shows 580,000 or so distinct CDR3 sequences, roughly a sixth of which occur a single time. The ten largest clones take up approximately 12% of the sample.

The time point label for this specimen denotes: newly diagnosed GD, antithyroid drugs for less than 3 months. RNA was extracted from PBMCs in TRIzol for both TCR sequencing and RNA sequencing. The diagnosis of Graves' disease followed American Thyroid Association guidelines. The patients came from an endocrinology department in Xi'an, China. From each patient, approximately 9.9 milliliters of peripheral blood was collected into an EDTA anticoagulant tube. Ficoll Paque Plus density gradient separation was used to isolate PBMCs, and no further T cell sorting was done. An Agilent 2100 Bioanalyzer and agarose gel were used to check RNA quality, and a NanoDrop 2000 was used to measure RNA concentration. The data also belong to a second study, concerning T cells in Graves' hyperthyroidism and ophthalmopathy. As the second publication notes: Stable Graves' hyperthyroidism was defined as no progression to ophthalmopathy during 18 months of follow-up. Hyperthyroidism patients were newly diagnosed, had a disease duration of under 2 months, and were aged 18 to 65 years. Exclusion was applied to patients with uncontrolled infections, other autoimmune diseases, pregnancy or lactation. Clinical symptoms, serum thyroxine and TRAb, thyroid ultrasound, and orbital computed tomography formed the basis for the diagnoses. The first round of RT-PCR for the TCR CDR3 was performed with the HTBI primer set and the Qiagen OneStep RT-PCR kit. Most expanded thyroid clonotypes (frequency above 0.001) were also found in blood, which suggests that blood repertoires may mirror thyroid immune responses. In cross-validation, a model built on a 13 V-J signature told ophthalmopathy apart from stable hyperthyroidism with approximately 90% sensitivity and roughly 82% specificity, and in testing the same model reached 80%/75%. In validation, the model predicted progression to ophthalmopathy a median of 6.5 months before onset, with about 70% sensitivity and roughly 72% specificity. To identify distinguishing TCR V-J signatures, a discovery cohort of around 98 patients was used, comprising some 45 with Graves' ophthalmopathy and around 60 with stable Graves' hyperthyroidism. Whether ophthalmopathy could be predicted prospectively was tested in an independent validation cohort made up of approximately 19 hyperthyroidism patients plus 17 patients who later progressed to ophthalmopathy. The 95 to 100 discovery patients were randomly divided into training and test sets at a 7:3 ratio. In addition, the study compared T-cell repertoires in thyroid tissue and in blood from several Graves' hyperthyroidism patients. After blood sampling, hyperthyroidism patients were treated with methimazole at a starting dose of 30 mg daily, and ophthalmopathy patients were treated with high-dose intravenous methylprednisolone. The libraries were constructed in a second round of multiplex PCR and then size-selected and purified. Paired-end sequencing of the libraries was performed with 100 bp reads on an Illumina HiSeq2000. SOAPnuke was used to process the raw data, with reads discarded if the reads contained adapters or uncalled bases, had a mean Phred below 15, or lacked an exact constant-primer or identifier match. COPE v1.2.5 was used to merge high-quality paired reads, and clonotypes were defined as unique nucleotide sequences. MiTCR v1.1 was used to align the clonotypes against IMGT TRBV, TRBD and TRBJ reference segments. Analysis was restricted to V-J combinations with a frequency above 0.0001, which covered about 99% of repertoires. The TCS score was defined as F50 (clonal expansion) divided by E x V (chaos), with BLOSUM62-based TCRdist calculated between CDR3 peptides within each V-J. Welch's t-statistics and random forest reduced roughly 500 V-J features to roughly 13, which were used in a naive Bayes classifier (R e1071). No statistical method was used to fix the sample size in advance, and group allocation was not hidden from the investigators. The paper describes TCR Vbeta CDR3 sequencing of more than 120 peripheral blood samples, made up of 43 ophthalmopathy patients, more than 70 hyperthyroidism patients and about 17 progressor patients.

The sequencing here drew on peripheral blood mononuclear cells (PBMCs), taken at new diagnosis, from a patient treated with antithyroid drugs. The clonotype was recovered from a man aged 18 to 29 with Graves disease. Donor details come from another sample of the same person, matched by shared clones. This sequence uses TRBV28 and TRBJ1-4, with no reliable assignment of the D segment. CDR3 reads: CASSAQVREKLFF. The sequenced DNA: TGTGCCAGCAGCGCCCAGGTCCGAGAAAAACTGTTTTTT.